This TCR beta chain is drawn from a study of CD8+ T cells in alopecia areata. Study at large: Twice a day, 5 to 10 mg of oral tofacitinib was administered to treated patients. Severity scoring for treated patients was based on the percentage of affected scalp area.

Treatment meaning: oral pan-JAK inhibitor, 5-10 mg twice daily. Findings and caveats of the study: One nonresponder makes the tie between baseline CD8+ expansion and response uncertain. Scalp samples also yield sequences of resident alphabeta T cells from normal skin.

Extracted RNA was reverse transcribed, and the resulting cDNA served as sequencing template. Clones were sequenced by immunoSEQ multiplex PCR, and TCRdb holds only the in-frame ones, with some missing. Of about 110,000 clones in the sample, around three fifths are singletons; the top ten hold 12%. As concerns this clone: What it recognizes is unknown.

The CDR3 consists of 11 residues. Germline CDR1 SQVTM, CDR2 ANQGSEA. V dropped 2 bases and J dropped 7 bases, with 8 bases sitting between them. This clonotype was obtained from a human donor with alopecia areata. The chain couples TRBV29-1 to TRBJ1-2; the D is unclear. The sample consisted of CD8+ T cells sorted from blood, taken at week 24, from a patient treated with tofacitinib. The CDR3 sequence is CSVESRFGYTF. The CDR3 bases are TGCAGCGTTGAATCGAGGTTTGGCTACACCTTC.